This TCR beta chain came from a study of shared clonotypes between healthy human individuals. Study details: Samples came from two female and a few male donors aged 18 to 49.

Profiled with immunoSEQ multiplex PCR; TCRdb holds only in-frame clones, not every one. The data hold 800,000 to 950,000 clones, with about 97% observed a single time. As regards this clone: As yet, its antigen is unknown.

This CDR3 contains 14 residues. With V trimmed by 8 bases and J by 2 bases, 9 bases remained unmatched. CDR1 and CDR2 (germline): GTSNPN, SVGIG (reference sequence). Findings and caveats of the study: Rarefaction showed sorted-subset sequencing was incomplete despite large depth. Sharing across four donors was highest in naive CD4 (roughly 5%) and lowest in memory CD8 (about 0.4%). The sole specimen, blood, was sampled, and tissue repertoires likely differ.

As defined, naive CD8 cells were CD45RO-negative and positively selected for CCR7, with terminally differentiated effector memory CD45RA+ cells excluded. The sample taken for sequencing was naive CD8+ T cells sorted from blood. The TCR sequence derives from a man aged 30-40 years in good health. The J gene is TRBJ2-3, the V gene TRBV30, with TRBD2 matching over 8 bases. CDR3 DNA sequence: TGTGCCATGGCCAGCGGGAGTTACACAGATACGCAGTATTTT. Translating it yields CAMASGSYTDTQYF.